This record looks at one T cell receptor beta chain sequence and its context. These data belong to a study of blood T cell repertoires in COVID-19. Across the study: T cells, B-cell-depleted T cells, or PBMCs provided the cDNA or gDNA that served as material.

The assay was immunoSEQ multiplex PCR, and TCRdb's table has in-frame clones only and misses some. The repertoire consists of about 430,000 clones, with around 90% occurring once and the leading ten covering about 0.91%. V dropped 7 bases and J dropped 7; count of bases not matched to a gene: 23. CDR1 and CDR2 from the germline V gene are SNHLY and FYNNEI. This CDR3 is built from 19 residues. The sequence came from a man aged 18 to 29 with COVID-19, enrolled during active disease. The rearrangement links TRBV2 to TRBJ1-2, with TRBD1 identical over 11 bases. Source material: peripheral blood. In DNA form, the CDR3 reads TGTGCCAGCACATTGTCTCAAACCGGGACAGGGGGGGCTCCGCGTGGCTACACCTTC. It codes for CASTLSQTGTGGAPRGYTF. Together with reference TRBV2 and TRBJ1-2, the CDR3 gives the full variable domain: EPEVTQTPSHQVTQMGQEVILRCVPISNHLYFYWYRQILGQKVEFLVSFYNNEISEKSEIFDDQFSVERPDGSNFTLKIRSTKLEDSAMYFCASTLSQTGTGGAPRGYTFGSGTRLTVV.